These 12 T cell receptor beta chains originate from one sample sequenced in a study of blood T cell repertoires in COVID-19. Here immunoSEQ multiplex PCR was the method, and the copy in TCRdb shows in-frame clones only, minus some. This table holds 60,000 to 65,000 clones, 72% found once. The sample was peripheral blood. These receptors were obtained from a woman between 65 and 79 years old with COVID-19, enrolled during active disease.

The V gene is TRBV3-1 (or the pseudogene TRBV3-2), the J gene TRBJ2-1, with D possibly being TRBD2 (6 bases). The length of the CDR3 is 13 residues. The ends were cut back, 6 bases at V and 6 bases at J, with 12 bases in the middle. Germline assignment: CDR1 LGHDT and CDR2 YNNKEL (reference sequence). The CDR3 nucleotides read TGTGCCAGCAGTCTGGGACTCAGCAATGAGCAGTTCTTC. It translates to CASSLGLSNEQFF.

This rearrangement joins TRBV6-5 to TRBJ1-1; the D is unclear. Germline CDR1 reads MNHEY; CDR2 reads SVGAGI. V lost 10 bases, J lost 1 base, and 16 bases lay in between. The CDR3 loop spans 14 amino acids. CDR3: CAIRTGLSNTEAFF. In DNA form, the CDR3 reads TGTGCCATTCGGACGGGGTTGTCGAACACTGAAGCTTTCTTT.

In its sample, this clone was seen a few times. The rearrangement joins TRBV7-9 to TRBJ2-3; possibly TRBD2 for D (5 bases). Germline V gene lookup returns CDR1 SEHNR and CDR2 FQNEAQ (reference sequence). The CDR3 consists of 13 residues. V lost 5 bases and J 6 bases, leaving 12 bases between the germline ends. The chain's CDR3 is CASSTGLLDTQYF. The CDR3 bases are TGTGCCAGCAGCACCGGACTTTTGGATACGCAGTATTTT.

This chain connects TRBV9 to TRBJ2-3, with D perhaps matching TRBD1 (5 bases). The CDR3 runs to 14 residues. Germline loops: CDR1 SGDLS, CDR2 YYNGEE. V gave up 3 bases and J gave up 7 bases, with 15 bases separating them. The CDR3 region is CASSGGAPENTQYF. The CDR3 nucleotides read TGTGCCAGCAGCGGGGGCGCCCCCGAAAATACGCAGTATTTT.

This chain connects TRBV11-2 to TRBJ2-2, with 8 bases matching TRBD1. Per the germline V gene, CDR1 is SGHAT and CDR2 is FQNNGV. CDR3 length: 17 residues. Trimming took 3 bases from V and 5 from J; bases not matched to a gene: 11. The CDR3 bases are TGTGCCAGCAGCTTCCCCCCAGGGGGCCGGAGGACCGGGGAGCTGTTTTTT. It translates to CASSFPPGGRRTGELFF.

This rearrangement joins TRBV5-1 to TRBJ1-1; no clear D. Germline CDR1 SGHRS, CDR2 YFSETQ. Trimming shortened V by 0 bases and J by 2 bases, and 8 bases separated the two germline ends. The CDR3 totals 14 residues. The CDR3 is CASSLAPENTEAFF. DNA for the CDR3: TGCGCCAGCAGCTTGGCCCCAGAAAACACTGAAGCTTTCTTT.

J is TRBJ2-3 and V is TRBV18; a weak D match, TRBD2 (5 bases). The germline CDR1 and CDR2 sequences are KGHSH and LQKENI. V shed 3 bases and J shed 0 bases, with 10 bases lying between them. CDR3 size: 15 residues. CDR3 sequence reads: CASSPLGGSTDTQYF. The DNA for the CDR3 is TGTGCCAGCTCACCTTTGGGCGGGAGCACAGATACGCAGTATTTT.

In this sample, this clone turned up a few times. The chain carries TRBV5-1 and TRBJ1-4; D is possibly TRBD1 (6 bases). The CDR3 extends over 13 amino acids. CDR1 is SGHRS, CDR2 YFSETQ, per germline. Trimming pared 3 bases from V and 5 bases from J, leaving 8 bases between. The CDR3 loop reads CASSWTANEKLFF. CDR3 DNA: TGCGCCAGCAGCTGGACAGCAAATGAAAAACTGTTTTTT.

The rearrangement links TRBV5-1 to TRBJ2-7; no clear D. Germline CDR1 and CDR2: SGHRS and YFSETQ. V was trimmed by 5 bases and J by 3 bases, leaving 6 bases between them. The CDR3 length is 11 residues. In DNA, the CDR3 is TGCGCCAGCAGAGCAGGCTACGAGCAGTACTTC. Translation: CASRAGYEQYF.

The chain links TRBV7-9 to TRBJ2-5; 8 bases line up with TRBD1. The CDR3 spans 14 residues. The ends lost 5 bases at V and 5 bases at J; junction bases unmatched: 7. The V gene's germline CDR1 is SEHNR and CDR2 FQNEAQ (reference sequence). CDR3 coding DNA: TGTGCCAGCAGCCACCAGGGGGCCTGGGAGACCCAGTACTTC. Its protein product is CASSHQGAWETQYF.

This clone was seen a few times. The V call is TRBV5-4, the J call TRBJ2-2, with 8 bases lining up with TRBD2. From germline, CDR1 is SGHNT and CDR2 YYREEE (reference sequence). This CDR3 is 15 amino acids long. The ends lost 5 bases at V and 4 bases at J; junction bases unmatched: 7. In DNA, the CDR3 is TGTGCCAGCAGACCCCGGGGGGGCGTCACCGGGGAGCTGTTTTTT. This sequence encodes CASRPRGGVTGELFF.

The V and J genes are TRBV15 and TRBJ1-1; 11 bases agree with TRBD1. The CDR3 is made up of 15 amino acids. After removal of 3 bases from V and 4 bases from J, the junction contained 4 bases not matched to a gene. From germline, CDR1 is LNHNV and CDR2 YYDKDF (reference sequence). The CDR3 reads CATSRRTGGATEAFF. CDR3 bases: TGTGCCACCAGCAGGAGGACAGGGGGCGCCACTGAAGCTTTCTTT. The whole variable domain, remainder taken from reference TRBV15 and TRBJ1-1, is DAMVIQNPRYQVTQFGKPVTLSCSQTLNHNVMYWYQQKSSQAPKLLFHYYDKDFNNEADTPDNFQSRRPNTSFCFLDIRSPGLGDTAMYLCATSRRTGGATEAFFGQGTRLTVV.